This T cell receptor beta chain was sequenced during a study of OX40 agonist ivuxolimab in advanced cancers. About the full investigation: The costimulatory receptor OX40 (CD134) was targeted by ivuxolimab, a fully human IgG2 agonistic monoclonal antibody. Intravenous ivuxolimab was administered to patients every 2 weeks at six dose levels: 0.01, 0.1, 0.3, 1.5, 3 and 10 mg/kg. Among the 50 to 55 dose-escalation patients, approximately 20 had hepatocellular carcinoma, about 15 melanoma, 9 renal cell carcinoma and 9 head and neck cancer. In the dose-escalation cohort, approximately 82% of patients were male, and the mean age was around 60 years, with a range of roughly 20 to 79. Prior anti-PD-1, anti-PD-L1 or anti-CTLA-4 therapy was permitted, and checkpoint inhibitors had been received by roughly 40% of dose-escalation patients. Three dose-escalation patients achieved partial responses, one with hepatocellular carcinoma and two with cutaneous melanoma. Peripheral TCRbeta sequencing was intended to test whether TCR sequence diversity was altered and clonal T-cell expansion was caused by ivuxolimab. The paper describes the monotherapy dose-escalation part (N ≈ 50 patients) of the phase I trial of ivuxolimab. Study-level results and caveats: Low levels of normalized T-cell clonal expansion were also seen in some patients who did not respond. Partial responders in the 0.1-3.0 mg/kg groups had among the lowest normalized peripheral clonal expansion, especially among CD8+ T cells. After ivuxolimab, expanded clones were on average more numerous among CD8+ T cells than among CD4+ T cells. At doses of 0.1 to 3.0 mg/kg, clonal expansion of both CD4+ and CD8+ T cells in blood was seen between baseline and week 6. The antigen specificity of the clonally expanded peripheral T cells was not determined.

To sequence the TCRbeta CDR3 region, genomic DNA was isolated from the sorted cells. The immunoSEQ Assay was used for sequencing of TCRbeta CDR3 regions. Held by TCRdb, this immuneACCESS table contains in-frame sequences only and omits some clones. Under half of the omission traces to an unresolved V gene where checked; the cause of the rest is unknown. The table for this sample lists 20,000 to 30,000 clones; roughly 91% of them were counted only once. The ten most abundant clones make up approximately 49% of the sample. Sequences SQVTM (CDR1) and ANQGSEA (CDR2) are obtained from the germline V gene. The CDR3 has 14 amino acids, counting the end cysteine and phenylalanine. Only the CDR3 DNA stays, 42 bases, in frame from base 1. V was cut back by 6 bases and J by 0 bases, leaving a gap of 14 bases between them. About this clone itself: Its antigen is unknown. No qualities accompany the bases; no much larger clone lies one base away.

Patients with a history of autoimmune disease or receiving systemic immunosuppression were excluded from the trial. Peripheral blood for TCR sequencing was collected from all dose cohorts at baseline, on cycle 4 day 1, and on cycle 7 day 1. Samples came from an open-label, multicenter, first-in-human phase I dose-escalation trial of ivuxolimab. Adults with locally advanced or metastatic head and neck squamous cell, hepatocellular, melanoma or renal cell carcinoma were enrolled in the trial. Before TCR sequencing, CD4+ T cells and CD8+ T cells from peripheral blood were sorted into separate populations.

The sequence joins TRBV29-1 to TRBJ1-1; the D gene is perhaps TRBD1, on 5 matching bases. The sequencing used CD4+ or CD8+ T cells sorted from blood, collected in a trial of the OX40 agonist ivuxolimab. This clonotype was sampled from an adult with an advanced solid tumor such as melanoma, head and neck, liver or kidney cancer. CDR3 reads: CSVLQGLMNTEAFF. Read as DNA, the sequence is TGCAGCGTATTGCAGGGCCTCATGAACACTGAAGCTTTCTTT.